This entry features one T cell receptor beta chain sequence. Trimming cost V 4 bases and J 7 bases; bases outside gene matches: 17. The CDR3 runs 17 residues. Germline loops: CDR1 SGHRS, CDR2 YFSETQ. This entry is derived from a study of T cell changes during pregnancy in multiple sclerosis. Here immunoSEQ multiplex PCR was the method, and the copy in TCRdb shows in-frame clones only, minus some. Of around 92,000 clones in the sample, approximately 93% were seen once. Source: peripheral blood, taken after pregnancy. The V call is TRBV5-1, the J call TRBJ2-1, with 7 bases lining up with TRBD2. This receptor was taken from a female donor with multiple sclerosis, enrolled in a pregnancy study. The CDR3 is CASSQSRLREKVNEQFF. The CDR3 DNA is TGCGCCAGCAGCCAAAGTAGGCTGCGGGAGAAAGTGAATGAGCAGTTCTTC.